This passage covers 25 T cell receptor beta chains from one sample sequenced in a study of blood T cell repertoires in COVID-19. Some clones are missing from TCRdb's copy, which holds only in-frame ones; the method was immunoSEQ multiplex PCR. Found here are fewer than 50,000 clones, over 75% of them singletons; the top ten hold 11% to 15%. Source material: peripheral blood. The source is a human donor in a cohort sampled during active COVID-19.

Here the CDR3 reads CASSFPAQGYGYTF. The CDR3 nucleotides are TGTGCCAGCAGTTTCCCCGCCCAGGGTTATGGCTACACCTTC. This chain connects TRBV28 to TRBJ1-2; tentatively, D is TRBD1 (5 bases). The CDR3 covers 14 residues. Germline V lookup: CDR1 MDHEN, CDR2 SYDVKM. The germline V and J ends were trimmed by 3 bases and 5 bases, with 13 bases remaining between them.

The chain has TRBV5-1 and TRBJ2-7; 10 bases are a match to TRBD2. CDR1 and CDR2 (germline): SGHRS, YFSETQ. The V and J ends lost 5 bases and 3 bases, in that order; junction bases with no gene match: 5. CDR3 length: 14 amino acids. CDR3 sequence: CASRSLAGDYEQYF. The CDR3 DNA is TGCGCCAGCAGGAGCCTAGCGGGAGACTACGAGCAGTACTTC.

J is TRBJ1-2 and V is TRBV7-8, with 12 bases fitting TRBD1. CDR3 length: 14 amino acids. The junction had 5 bases not matched to a gene; V was cut back by 4 bases and J by 8 bases. The germline V gene has CDR1 SGHVS and CDR2 FQNEAQ. In DNA form, the CDR3 reads TGTGCCAGCAGCTCGGGACAGGGGGCAGGCGGCTACACCTTC. Translation gives CASSSGQGAGGYTF.

This chain uses TRBV4-1 with TRBJ1-5; TRBD1 agrees at 7 bases. CDR3 length: 19 amino acids. V was clipped by 3 bases and J by 0 bases; unmatched bases: 14. Germline V lookup: CDR1 MGHRA, CDR2 YSYEKL. CDR3 sequence reads: CASSQRTGEGPNSNQPQHF. The CDR3 coding sequence is TGCGCCAGCAGCCAGAGGACAGGCGAGGGGCCTAATAGCAATCAGCCCCAGCATTTT.

This chain links TRBV30 with TRBJ2-2, with 8 bases matching TRBD2. The CDR3 has 14 residues. V shed 4 bases, J shed 6 bases, and the junction held 7 bases outside the gene matches. Germline CDR1 GTSNPN, CDR2 SVGIG (reference sequence). DNA for the CDR3: TGTGCCTGGACTACGGGAGGGCCTCCCGGGGAGCTGTTTTTT. Residues: CAWTTGGPPGELFF. The full variable domain, rest sourced from reference TRBV30 and TRBJ2-2, is SQTIHQWPATLVQPVGSPLSLECTVEGTSNPNLYWYRQAAGRGLQLLFYSVGIGQISSEVPQNLSASRPQDRQFILSSKKLLLSDSGFYLCAWTTGGPPGELFFGEGSRLTVL.

J is TRBJ1-2 and V is TRBV12-3 or TRBV12-4; D possibly corresponds to TRBD1 (5 bases). The V end was cut by 7 bases, the J end by 3 bases, with 12 bases between. The CDR3 extends over 13 amino acids. The CDR3 DNA sequence: TGTGCCAGCACCCCAGGGCCATACTATGGCTACACCTTC. Its protein is CASTPGPYYGYTF.

This clone was recorded once. This chain connects TRBV5-4 to TRBJ2-3; 11 nucleotides agree with TRBD2. The CDR3 runs 16 residues. From germline, CDR1 is SGHNT and CDR2 YYREEE (reference sequence). Trimming at V came to 0 bases and at J to 4 bases, leaving 4 bases not matched to a gene. CDR3 loop: CASSLALAGGADTQYF. CDR3 nucleotide sequence: TGTGCCAGCAGCTTGGCCTTAGCGGGAGGGGCAGATACGCAGTATTTT.

This chain links TRBV5-1 with TRBJ2-2, with D unclear. V lost 1 base, J lost 3 bases, and 4 bases lay in between. Germline loops: CDR1 SGHRS, CDR2 YFSETQ. The CDR3 length is 13 residues. The CDR3 DNA reads TGCGCCAGCAGCTTGATCTACACCGGGGAGCTGTTTTTT. Translating gives CASSLIYTGELFF.

The V call is TRBV18, the J call TRBJ2-3; 9 bases match TRBD1. Germline CDR1 reads KGHSH; CDR2 reads LQKENI. CDR3 length: 17 amino acids. The V segment lost 0 bases and the J segment 5 bases; nucleotides outside the gene matches: 9. CDR3 region: CASSPPNNRGLGDTQYF. CDR3 coding DNA: TGTGCCAGCTCACCACCTAATAACAGGGGGCTAGGAGATACGCAGTATTTT.

This chain joins TRBV29-1 and TRBJ1-2; the match to TRBD1 covers 8 bases. CDR3 size: 12 residues. Germline loops: CDR1 SQVTM, CDR2 ANQGSEA. With V trimmed by 8 bases and J by 8 bases, 10 bases remained unmatched. The CDR3 is CSSTGGHDGYTF. CDR3 DNA: TGCAGCTCAACAGGGGGTCATGACGGCTACACCTTC.

The rearrangement joins TRBV19 to TRBJ2-1; D unclear. Per germline, CDR1 LNHDA and CDR2 SQIVND (reference sequence). The V gene lost 1 base and the J gene lost 5 bases, with 9 bases spanning the gap. The CDR3 runs 14 residues. CDR3 in amino acids: CASSIAPNHNEQFF. The CDR3 DNA reads as TGTGCCAGTAGTATAGCTCCTAACCACAATGAGCAGTTCTTC.

The rearrangement uses TRBV6-1 and TRBJ1-1; D perhaps matches TRBD1 (6 bases). This CDR3 comprises 14 residues. Germline V gene sequence: CDR1 MNHNS, CDR2 SASEGT. The V end lost 2 bases, the J end lost 5 bases, and 12 bases lay between the germline ends. CDR3 in DNA: TGTGCCAGCAGTGAATCCGGGGGGCTAACTGAAGCTTTCTTT. Residues: CASSESGGLTEAFF.

This chain connects TRBV4-1 to TRBJ2-1, with 15 bases that match TRBD2. This CDR3 comprises 18 residues. Germline V gene sequence: CDR1 MGHRA, CDR2 YSYEKL. The J segment lost 7 bases and the V segment lost 4 bases, leaving 11 bases of the junction unmatched. The CDR3 here is CASSLTGLAGGLANEQFF. Written as DNA, the CDR3 is TGCGCCAGCAGCCTTACCGGACTAGCGGGAGGGCTAGCTAATGAGCAGTTCTTC.

This chain joins TRBV4-3 and TRBJ2-2; 10 bases fit TRBD2. J lost 8 bases, V lost 0 bases, and 9 bases had no gene match. This CDR3 is 17 amino acids long. Germline assignment: CDR1 LGHNA and CDR2 YSLEER. CDR3 coding DNA: TGCGCCAGCAGCCAAGAGGCTAGCGGGAGCCTTTTTGGGGAGCTGTTTTTT. Encoded protein: CASSQEASGSLFGELFF.

The chain combines TRBV29-1 with TRBJ1-1; 11 nucleotides agree with TRBD1. The V gene's germline CDR1 is SQVTM and CDR2 ANQGSEA. The CDR3 runs 13 residues. With 3 bases clipped from V and 4 bases from J, the junction kept 1 base outside the gene matches. The CDR3: CSVDGTGGTEAFF. CDR3 coding DNA: TGCAGCGTTGACGGGACAGGGGGCACTGAAGCTTTCTTT.

This chain connects TRBV9 to TRBJ1-4; D ambiguous. V dropped 4 bases and J dropped 5 bases, with 15 bases sitting between them. This CDR3 comprises 15 residues. Germline V gene data show CDR1 as SGDLS and CDR2 as YYNGEE. CDR3 residues: CASSNPDGGNEKLFF. The CDR3 bases are TGTGCCAGCAGCAACCCCGACGGAGGCAATGAAAAACTGTTTTTT.

V is TRBV30 and J is TRBJ1-1, with D possibly TRBD1 on 6 matching bases. Germline values: CDR1 GTSNPN, CDR2 SVGIG (reference sequence). This CDR3 contains 13 residues. Trimming shortened V by 4 bases and J by 3 bases, and 12 bases separated the two germline ends. CDR3 in amino acids: CAWTEGGDTEAFF. CDR3 DNA sequence: TGTGCCTGGACCGAAGGGGGGGACACTGAAGCTTTCTTT. Filled out from reference TRBV30 and TRBJ1-1, the complete variable domain reads SQTIHQWPATLVQPVGSPLSLECTVEGTSNPNLYWYRQAAGRGLQLLFYSVGIGQISSEVPQNLSASRPQDRQFILSSKKLLLSDSGFYLCAWTEGGDTEAFFGQGTRLTVV.

This chain connects TRBV14 to TRBJ2-7; 9 nucleotides match TRBD1. This CDR3 spans 15 amino acids. Per the germline V gene, CDR1 is SGHDN and CDR2 is FVKESK. The J segment lost 1 base and the V segment lost 2 bases, leaving 3 bases of the junction unmatched. CDR3 sequence: CASSQLGQGSYEQYF. The CDR3 bases are TGTGCCAGCAGCCAATTAGGACAGGGGTCCTACGAGCAGTACTTC.

By its share, this clone is medium-sized (0.01 to 0.1%). In nucleotides, the CDR3 is TGTGCCAGCAGCCCCGCTCGGGAGAACACTGAAGCTTTCTTT. Translation gives CASSPARENTEAFF. The V call is TRBV7-9, the J call TRBJ1-1; D call uncertain. Germline values: CDR1 SEHNR, CDR2 FQNEAQ (reference sequence). The length of the CDR3 is 14 residues. V dropped 5 bases and J dropped 1 base, with 11 bases sitting between them.

The chain has TRBV5-8 and TRBJ1-4; TRBD1 might be the D (6 bases). V was clipped by 5 bases and J by 7 bases, with 15 bases between them. Germline V gene data show CDR1 as SGHTS and CDR2 as YDEGEE. The CDR3 has 14 residues. CDR3 coding DNA: TGTGCCAGCAGTCGGACAGATTCTTTTGAAAAACTGTTTTTT. Its translation is CASSRTDSFEKLFF. The entire variable domain, with the rest obtained from reference TRBV5-8 and TRBJ1-4, is as follows: EAGVTQSPTHLIKTRGQQATLRCSPISGHTSVYWYQQALGLGLQFLLWYDEGEERNRGNFPPRFSGRQFPNYSSELNVNALELEDSALYLCASSRTDSFEKLFFGSGTQLSVL.

This clone was recorded a few times. The J gene is TRBJ1-4, the V gene TRBV5-6; D possibly corresponds to TRBD1 (6 bases). V shed 3 bases and J shed 5 bases, with 23 bases lying between them. CDR3 length equals 18 residues. CDR1 SGHDT and CDR2 YYEEEE come from the germline V gene. The chain's CDR3 is CASSSLIGTGRPNEKLFF. The CDR3 coding sequence is TGTGCCAGCAGCTCTCTGATTGGAACAGGGCGACCAAATGAAAAACTGTTTTTT.

This clone has just one count. As DNA, the CDR3 is TGTGCCAGCACCCGCAGGGGCTCCTATGGCTACACCTTC. Its translation: CASTRRGSYGYTF. The rearrangement links TRBV6-5 to TRBJ1-2, with a possible D match to TRBD1 (6 bases). The CDR3 consists of 13 residues. Trimming took off 7 bases at V and 4 bases at J, with 13 bases between the two ends. Germline V gives CDR1 MNHEY, CDR2 SVGAGI.

The CDR3 sequence is CASSPKGGTSSTGELFF. CDR3 DNA sequence: TGTGCCAGCAGCCCTAAGGGGGGGACTAGTAGCACCGGGGAGCTGTTTTTT. V usage is TRBV7-8 and J usage is TRBJ2-2; 8 bases are a match to TRBD2. Trimming at V came to 5 bases and at J to 4 bases, leaving 12 bases not matched to a gene. The germline V gene has CDR1 SGHVS and CDR2 FQNEAQ. CDR3 length: 17 residues.

The gene calls are TRBV7-9 and TRBJ2-7; D is possibly TRBD1 (5 bases). Deletions cut 5 bases from V and 5 bases from J, with 16 bases between. CDR3 length: 14 amino acids. Germline lookup yields CDR1 SEHNR and CDR2 FQNEAQ (reference sequence). In DNA form, the CDR3 reads TGTGCCAGCAGCACCCCCACGCAGGGCCACGAGCAGTACTTC. This gives the protein CASSTPTQGHEQYF.

The J gene is TRBJ2-2, the V gene TRBV5-1; 8 positions match TRBD1. J lost 7 bases, V lost 4 bases, and 6 bases had no gene match. This CDR3 has 14 residues. The germline gives CDR1 SGHRS, CDR2 YFSETQ. The CDR3 sequence: CASSTGTGGGELFF. The CDR3 DNA reads TGCGCCAGCAGCACCGGGACAGGCGGCGGGGAGCTGTTTTTT.